Listed below are T cell receptor beta chains from one sample, sequenced in a study of cytomegalovirus exposure and HLA in healthy donors. Libraries were prepared by immunoSEQ multiplex PCR; TCRdb keeps only in-frame clonotypes and omits some of them. The table includes about 160,000 clones, 82% detected once. Input material: PBMCs. The receptor source for this set is a girl under 18 in good health and CMV-seropositive. Each CDR3 is given with its conserved first and last residue. Each record gives: V gene, clone size, CDR3 length, J gene, D gene, CDR3 protein, CDR3 DNA. D genes are given only for firm matches. Expanded clones are given a class, and other clones once, few, many or no size at all.

V gene: TRBV7-2; clone size: NA; CDR3 length: 13; J gene: TRBJ2-7; D gene: TRBD2; CDR3 protein: CASSLEVREKQYF; CDR3 DNA: TGTGCCAGCAGCTTAGAGGTGCGGGAGAAGCAGTACTTC
V gene: TRBV19; clone size: NA; CDR3 length: 16; J gene: TRBJ1-2; D gene: TRBD1; CDR3 protein: CASSIDRTGLAYGYTF; CDR3 DNA: TGTGCCAGTAGTATTGACCGGACAGGGCTCGCCTATGGCTACACCTTC
V gene: TRBV2; clone size: NA; CDR3 length: 15; J gene: TRBJ1-1; D gene: TRBD1; CDR3 protein: CASSEFNRGNTEAFF; CDR3 DNA: TGTGCCAGCAGTGAATTCAACAGGGGAAACACTGAAGCTTTCTTT
V gene: TRBV27; clone size: NA; CDR3 length: 15; J gene: TRBJ1-2; D gene: TRBD1; CDR3 protein: CASSLLGTENYGYTF; CDR3 DNA: TGTGCCAGCAGTTTATTGGGGACAGAGAATTATGGCTACACCTTC
V gene: TRBV2; clone size: few; CDR3 length: 14; J gene: TRBJ1-3; D gene: NA; CDR3 protein: CASREQGSGNTIYF; CDR3 DNA: TGTGCCAGCAGGGAACAGGGATCTGGAAACACCATATATTTT
V gene: TRBV30; clone size: NA; CDR3 length: 16; J gene: TRBJ1-5; D gene: TRBD1; CDR3 protein: CAWSALGTGGNQPQHF; CDR3 DNA: TGTGCCTGGAGTGCCCTCGGGACAGGGGGCAATCAGCCCCAGCATTTT
V gene: TRBV28; clone size: NA; CDR3 length: 17; J gene: TRBJ2-5; D gene: NA; CDR3 protein: CASSLWSAGPISETQYF; CDR3 DNA: TGTGCCAGCAGTTTATGGAGTGCAGGGCCAATTTCAGAGACCCAGTACTTC
V gene: TRBV18; clone size: NA; CDR3 length: 15; J gene: TRBJ2-7; D gene: TRBD1; CDR3 protein: CASSRRLTGENEQYF; CDR3 DNA: TGTGCCAGCTCACGAAGACTGACAGGGGAGAACGAGCAGTACTTC
V gene: TRBV28; clone size: NA; CDR3 length: 12; J gene: TRBJ2-7; D gene: TRBD1; CDR3 protein: CASSLGTGVQYF; CDR3 DNA: TGTGCCAGCAGTCTCGGGACAGGGGTGCAGTACTTC
V gene: TRBV7-3; clone size: NA; CDR3 length: 14; J gene: TRBJ2-1; D gene: NA; CDR3 protein: CASSKDPSGDEQFF; CDR3 DNA: TGTGCCAGCAGCAAGGACCCGAGCGGCGATGAGCAGTTCTTC
V gene: TRBV5-6; clone size: NA; CDR3 length: 13; J gene: TRBJ2-7; D gene: NA; CDR3 protein: CASSSTGAYEQYF; CDR3 DNA: TGTGCCAGCAGCTCCACGGGGGCCTACGAGCAGTACTTC
V gene: TRBV29-1; clone size: NA; CDR3 length: 15; J gene: TRBJ2-3; D gene: TRBD2; CDR3 protein: CSAPPSGGATDTQYF; CDR3 DNA: TGCAGCGCCCCACCGAGCGGGGGGGCGACAGATACGCAGTATTTT
V gene: TRBV30; clone size: NA; CDR3 length: 11; J gene: TRBJ1-1; D gene: NA; CDR3 protein: CAWSLGGEAFF; CDR3 DNA: TGTGCCTGGAGTTTAGGGGGTGAAGCTTTCTTT
V gene: TRBV7-8; clone size: NA; CDR3 length: 13; J gene: TRBJ2-7; D gene: NA; CDR3 protein: CASSLGMVEEQYF; CDR3 DNA: TGTGCCAGCAGCTTAGGCATGGTCGAGGAGCAGTACTTC
V gene: TRBV15; clone size: NA; CDR3 length: 15; J gene: TRBJ2-5; D gene: NA; CDR3 protein: CATSTGTGLVETQYF; CDR3 DNA: TGTGCCACCAGCACAGGGACGGGACTTGTGGAGACCCAGTACTTC
V gene: TRBV6-6; clone size: NA; CDR3 length: 16; J gene: TRBJ2-2; D gene: NA; CDR3 protein: CASSYSLAANTGELFF; CDR3 DNA: TGTGCCAGCAGTTACTCACTAGCTGCGAACACCGGGGAGCTGTTTTTT
V gene: TRBV25-1; clone size: once; CDR3 length: 11; J gene: TRBJ2-1; D gene: NA; CDR3 protein: CASRQYSEQFF; CDR3 DNA: TGTGCCAGCAGACAATACAGTGAGCAGTTCTTC
V gene: TRBV28; clone size: NA; CDR3 length: 12; J gene: TRBJ1-5; D gene: NA; CDR3 protein: CASSLTGQPQHF; CDR3 DNA: TGTGCCAGCAGTTTAACCGGTCAGCCCCAGCATTTT
V gene: TRBV28; clone size: NA; CDR3 length: 19; J gene: TRBJ1-2; D gene: NA; CDR3 protein: CASSSRPGQPHILNYGYTF; CDR3 DNA: TGTGCCAGCAGTTCTCGGCCAGGACAGCCCCATATCCTTAACTATGGCTACACCTTC
V gene: TRBV2; clone size: NA; CDR3 length: 17; J gene: TRBJ2-7; D gene: TRBD2; CDR3 protein: CASSEGPGLAGTYEQYF; CDR3 DNA: TGTGCCAGCAGTGAGGGGCCGGGACTAGCGGGAACCTACGAGCAGTACTTC
V gene: TRBV4-3; clone size: NA; CDR3 length: 15; J gene: TRBJ1-2; D gene: NA; CDR3 protein: CASSPTGLENYGYTF; CDR3 DNA: TGCGCCAGCAGCCCAACCGGACTGGAAAACTATGGCTACACCTTC
V gene: TRBV30; clone size: NA; CDR3 length: 17; J gene: TRBJ1-3; D gene: TRBD1; CDR3 protein: CAWRTGGLLRKGNTIYF; CDR3 DNA: TGTGCCTGGAGGACAGGGGGCCTTTTGAGGAAAGGAAACACCATATATTTT
V gene: TRBV5-4; clone size: NA; CDR3 length: 14; J gene: TRBJ1-1; D gene: NA; CDR3 protein: CASRAVAGDTEAFF; CDR3 DNA: TGTGCCAGCAGAGCGGTCGCGGGGGACACTGAGGCTTTCTTT
V gene: TRBV6-1; clone size: NA; CDR3 length: 19; J gene: TRBJ2-7; D gene: TRBD1; CDR3 protein: CASSAAAGGSTGDSYEQYF; CDR3 DNA: TGTGCCAGCAGTGCCGCGGCAGGGGGCTCTACGGGGGACTCCTACGAGCAGTACTTC
V gene: TRBV9; clone size: NA; CDR3 length: 17; J gene: TRBJ2-3; D gene: TRBD1; CDR3 protein: CASSASGQGRSTDTQYF; CDR3 DNA: TGTGCCAGCAGCGCCTCGGGACAGGGGAGGTCCACAGATACGCAGTATTTT
V gene: TRBV9; clone size: NA; CDR3 length: 13; J gene: TRBJ2-2; D gene: NA; CDR3 protein: CASSVVPAGELFF; CDR3 DNA: TGTGCCAGCAGCGTAGTCCCCGCCGGGGAGCTGTTTTTT
V gene: TRBV7-9; clone size: NA; CDR3 length: 12; J gene: TRBJ2-5; D gene: NA; CDR3 protein: CASSPSVETQYF; CDR3 DNA: TGTGCCAGCAGCCCGTCCGTAGAGACCCAGTACTTC
V gene: TRBV6-1; clone size: NA; CDR3 length: 18; J gene: TRBJ1-5; D gene: NA; CDR3 protein: CASSEPTGTTLGNQPQHF; CDR3 DNA: TGTGCCAGCAGTGAACCCACCGGGACAACTCTTGGCAATCAGCCCCAGCATTTT
V gene: TRBV7-6; clone size: NA; CDR3 length: 13; J gene: TRBJ2-7; D gene: NA; CDR3 protein: CASSATRGYEQYF; CDR3 DNA: TGTGCCAGCAGTGCGACAAGGGGCTACGAGCAGTACTTC
V gene: TRBV6-6; clone size: NA; CDR3 length: 13; J gene: TRBJ2-1; D gene: TRBD1; CDR3 protein: CASSLDRDNEQFF; CDR3 DNA: TGTGCCAGCAGTCTGGACAGGGACAATGAGCAGTTCTTC
V gene: TRBV5-1; clone size: few; CDR3 length: 14; J gene: TRBJ1-1; D gene: NA; CDR3 protein: CASSYGQMNTEAFF; CDR3 DNA: TGCGCCAGCAGCTATGGACAGATGAACACTGAAGCTTTCTTT
V gene: TRBV6-1; clone size: NA; CDR3 length: 13; J gene: TRBJ1-2; D gene: NA; CDR3 protein: CASRPPTNYGYTF; CDR3 DNA: TGTGCCAGCAGGCCCCCCACAAACTATGGCTACACCTTC
V gene: TRBV6-5; clone size: NA; CDR3 length: 13; J gene: TRBJ1-1; D gene: NA; CDR3 protein: CASSRGQNTEAFF; CDR3 DNA: TGTGCCAGCAGCAGGGGACAGAACACTGAAGCTTTCTTT